The sample holds many counts of the clone carrying this T cell receptor beta chain. No antigen is known for it. This entry is derived from a study of T cells in Graves' hyperthyroidism and ophthalmopathy. Study-wide context: At initial diagnosis, before any treatment had begun, peripheral blood was obtained. Overall study findings and caveats: Among thyroid clonotypes expanded above 0.001, most also appeared in blood.

In the ophthalmopathy cohort, Clinical Activity Score was at least 3, NOSPECS grade at least 4, and duration under 3 months. Diagnostic decisions used clinical symptoms, serum thyroxine and TRAb, thyroid ultrasound and orbital computed tomography. TCR beta CDR3 regions were amplified from RNA. Initially, a first-round RT-PCR of the TCR CDR3 employed the HTBI primer set. Via MiXCR, TCRdb re-called the multiplex PCR reads, giving one row per CDR3 protein. This sample has hundreds of thousands of distinct CDR3 sequences, with more than 14% found just once. The CDR3 has 11 residues. Germline V gene data show CDR1 as DFQATT and CDR2 as SNEGSKA (reference sequence). Trimming cost V 2 bases and J 3 bases, with 5 bases left between them.

This rearrangement joins TRBV20-1 to TRBJ2-7; unclear D gene. Sequencing used blood. This TCR was sampled from a woman in her fifties or sixties with Graves' ophthalmopathy. CDR3 in amino acids: CSARYNYEQYF. The CDR3 coding sequence is TGCAGTGCTAGATACAACTACGAGCAGTACTTC.